This T cell receptor beta chain was captured by sequencing in a study of neurological immune-mediated disorders. This clonotype has more than one count but fewer than ten. Antigen: not known. Germline CDR1 reads SGHTA; CDR2 reads FQGNSA. The junction had 6 bases not matched to a gene; V was cut back by 5 bases and J by 1 base. The CDR3 spans 16 residues. 5'RACE with 10-nucleotide random UMIs produced the cDNA. TCRdb re-called the 5' RACE reads with MiXCR, one entry per CDR3 protein. The repertoire holds roughly 60,000 distinct CDR3 sequences, with under 5.5% as singletons. Study-wide findings and caveats: No expanded-clone CDR3 amino acid sequence recurred across subjects, suggesting private TCR-beta repertoires. Multiple sclerosis patients had less TCR clonal expansion than even healthy controls, unlike HTLV-1-associated myelopathy.

V and J are TRBV7-2 and TRBJ2-3; 10 bases match TRBD2. This clonotype was obtained from a woman aged 45-59 years with multiple sclerosis. Sequenced material: PBMCs. The CDR3 sequence: CASSPAGTSGTDTQYF. The CDR3 DNA reads TGTGCCAGCAGCCCTGCCGGGACTAGCGGCACAGATACGCAGTATTTT. Drawing the rest from reference TRBV7-2 and TRBJ2-3, the complete variable domain is GAGVSQSPSNKVTEKGKDVELRCDPISGHTALYWYRQSLGQGLEFLIYFQGNSAPDKSGLPSDRFSAERTGGSVSTLTIQRTQQEDSAVYLCASSPAGTSGTDTQYFGPGTRLTVL.